What follows are 13 T cell receptor beta chains derived from one specimen sequenced in a study of blood T cell repertoires in COVID-19. The method was immunoSEQ multiplex PCR; TCRdb's version includes in-frame clones alone and lacks a portion of them. This table has about 50,000 clones, about 88% appearing once. Specimen: peripheral blood. All receptors derive from a human donor in a cohort sampled during active COVID-19.

This chain links TRBV7-6 with TRBJ1-1; D gene unclear. The V and J ends lost 5 bases and 0 bases respectively, with 4 bases between them. This CDR3 region has 12 residues. The germline CDR1 and CDR2 sequences are SGHVS and FNYEAQ. The CDR3 DNA reads as TGTGCCAGCAGCCCATTGAACACTGAAGCTTTCTTT. Its protein is CASSPLNTEAFF.

CDR3 loop: CASRMRRLTNYGYTF. DNA of the CDR3: TGTGCCAGTAGGATGAGGCGCCTAACCAACTATGGCTACACCTTC. The chain has TRBV19 and TRBJ1-2; D gene ambiguous. The CDR3 loop spans 15 amino acids. The germline V gene encodes CDR1 LNHDA and CDR2 SQIVND (reference sequence). V lost 6 bases, J lost 2 bases, and 16 bases lay in between.

The rearrangement links TRBV11-2 to TRBJ1-2; D is undetermined. Germline CDR1 is SGHAT and CDR2 is FQNNGV. Between the trimmed V and J ends, which lost 4 bases and 8 bases, there was a span of 14 bases. The CDR3 extends over 13 amino acids. CDR3 amino acids: CASSYDSMLGYTF. CDR3 DNA: TGTGCCAGCAGCTATGACTCAATGTTAGGCTACACCTTC. The full variable domain, completed using reference TRBV11-2 and TRBJ1-2, is EAGVAQSPRYKIIEKRQSVAFWCNPISGHATLYWYQQILGQGPKLLIQFQNNGVVDDSQLPKDRFSAERLKGVDSTLKIQPAKLEDSAVYLCASSYDSMLGYTFGSGTRLTVV.

The chain uses TRBV18 and TRBJ2-1, with D tentatively TRBD2 (6 bases). Trimming removed 3 bases from V and 9 bases from J, with 12 bases in between. CDR3 length equals 13 residues. Germline V CDR1 and CDR2: KGHSH, LQKENI. DNA for the CDR3: TGTGCCAGCTCACCGCGGGACTTTGGTGAGCAGTTCTTC. This codes for CASSPRDFGEQFF.

J is TRBJ2-2 and V is TRBV28; D might be TRBD1 (7 bases). The V gene lost 6 bases and the J gene lost 8 bases, with 16 bases spanning the gap. The length of the CDR3 is 14 residues. Germline CDR1 and CDR2: MDHEN and SYDVKM. CDR3 nucleotides: TGTGCCAGCAGCTCAGGGGGGCCTAGAGGGGAGCTGTTTTTT. As protein: CASSSGGPRGELFF.

The J gene is TRBJ1-1, the V gene TRBV3-1 (or the pseudogene TRBV3-2); D is uncertain. The CDR3 totals 15 residues. Trimming left V 2 bases short and J 7 bases short, with 17 bases between. Per germline, CDR1 LGHDT and CDR2 YNNKEL (reference sequence). The CDR3, as DNA: TGTGCCAGCAGCCAATTCCGATTGGGTCGCGGTGAAGCTTTCTTT. Amino acid sequence: CASSQFRLGRGEAFF.

The chain carries TRBV5-6 and TRBJ1-2; 9 bases are a match to TRBD1. J lost 8 bases, V lost 2 bases, and 10 bases had no gene match. Per the germline V gene, CDR1 is SGHDT and CDR2 is YYEEEE. The CDR3 runs 15 residues. Here the CDR3 DNA reads TGTGCCAGCAGCTTCTTTTCACAGGGGGCCAGGGGCTACACCTTC. It encodes CASSFFSQGARGYTF.

This chain uses TRBV2 with TRBJ2-7; 8 bases match TRBD2. Germline V gene sequence: CDR1 SNHLY, CDR2 FYNNEI. The CDR3 consists of 14 residues. V dropped 7 bases and J dropped 2; count of bases not matched to a gene: 7. CDR3 sequence (DNA): TGTGCCAGCAACGGACTAGCCGCTACCTACGAGCAGTACTTC. Amino acid sequence: CASNGLAATYEQYF.

The chain links TRBV7-2 to TRBJ2-7, with 7 bases matching TRBD1. V lost 5 bases and J lost 2; bases outside the gene matches: 9. CDR3 length: 15 residues. Germline-derived CDR1 and CDR2 are SGHTA and FQGNSA. In nucleotides, the CDR3 is TGTGCCAGCAGCGAAACCGGGACAGCAACCTACGAGCAGTACTTC. Its protein product is CASSETGTATYEQYF. Drawing the rest from reference TRBV7-2 and TRBJ2-7, the complete variable domain is GAGVSQSPSNKVTEKGKDVELRCDPISGHTALYWYRQSLGQGLEFLIYFQGNSAPDKSGLPSDRFSAERTGGSVSTLTIQRTQQEDSAVYLCASSETGTATYEQYFGPGTRLTVT.

The rearrangement joins TRBV10-1 to TRBJ2-1, with TRBD1 matching 10 bases. Germline CDR1 and CDR2: WNHNN and SYGVQD (reference sequence). V trimming: 5 bases; J trimming: 9 bases; junction bases outside the gene matches: 10. CDR3 length: 15 amino acids. CDR3 amino acids: CASSYSGTGEGEQFF. The CDR3 DNA reads as TGCGCCAGCAGTTACTCCGGGACAGGGGAGGGTGAGCAGTTCTTC.

The chain joins TRBV19 to TRBJ1-1, with 11 bases matching TRBD1. The CDR3 sequence is 16 residues long. The germline gives CDR1 LNHDA, CDR2 SQIVND (reference sequence). V lost 5 bases to trimming and J lost 5 bases; unmatched junction nucleotides: 10. The CDR3 loop reads CASSPLTGTGGTEAFF. As DNA, the CDR3 is TGTGCCAGTAGTCCGTTGACCGGGACAGGGGGTACTGAAGCTTTCTTT. The entire variable domain, with the rest obtained from reference TRBV19 and TRBJ1-1, is as follows: DGGITQSPKYLFRKEGQNVTLSCEQNLNHDAMYWYRQDPGQGLRLIYYSQIVNDFQKGDIAEGYSVSREKKESFPLTVTSAQKNPTAFYLCASSPLTGTGGTEAFFGQGTRLTVV.

The J gene is TRBJ1-4, the V gene TRBV9; TRBD1 is a possible D gene (6 bases). CDR3 length: 17 residues. CDR1 and CDR2 (germline): SGDLS, YYNGEE. Trimming took off 3 bases at V and 0 bases at J, with 15 bases between the two ends. CDR3 nucleotides: TGTGCCAGCAGCGAGGGACACGTACTTTCAACTAATGAAAAACTGTTTTTT. It specifies CASSEGHVLSTNEKLFF.

V and J are TRBV6-5 and TRBJ2-6; D remains ambiguous. Germline V lookup: CDR1 MNHEY, CDR2 SVGAGI. Between the trimmed V and J ends, which lost 7 bases and 2 bases, there was a span of 12 bases. CDR3 length: 15 residues. CDR3 sequence reads: CASTHPSAGANVLTF. The CDR3 DNA follows: TGTGCCAGCACCCACCCTTCGGCTGGGGCCAACGTCCTGACTTTC.